The present entry profiles one T cell receptor beta chain with its context. This record belongs to a study of technical replicates of blood from a few donors. The protocol was immunoSEQ multiplex PCR, while the TCRdb copy is restricted to in-frame clones and leaves out a portion. The sample consists of 85,000 to 100,000 clones, 95% of them appearing once. The CDR3 has 12 amino acids. CDR1 and CDR2 from the germline V gene are SGHTA and FQGNSA. V was shortened by 5 bases and J by 5 bases, with 10 bases between the two germline ends. The specimen was T cells isolated from PBMCs. V gene TRBV7-2 combines with J gene TRBJ2-7; a weak D match, TRBD1 (5 bases). The receptor comes from a human donor in good health. The CDR3 DNA reads TGTGCCAGCAGCCCTAGGGGTCACGAGCAGTACTTC. It specifies CASSPRGHEQYF.